What follows are 9 T cell receptor beta chains derived from one specimen sequenced in a study of T-cell reconstitution after alpha-beta-depleted transplantation in children. Unique molecular identifiers were built into the TCRbeta library. TCRdb processed the PCR reads anew with MiXCR; each CDR3 protein has one entry. The profile shows approximately 400,000 distinct CDR3 sequences, approximately 10% of them singletons. The source material was PBMCs from the stem cell graft donor, sampled from the stem cell graft. The receptors originated from a human donor who donated a stem cell graft to a child with acute myeloid leukemia.

In its sample, this clonotype was seen a few times. The gene calls are TRBV3-1 and TRBJ2-7; TRBD2 matches at 13 bases. Losses at the gene ends were 4 bases for V and 2 bases for J; bases not matched to a gene: 5. Germline V gene lookup returns CDR1 LGHDT and CDR2 YNNKEL (reference sequence). This CDR3 spans 16 amino acids. CDR3 sequence (DNA): TGTGCCAGCAGCCCCGGACTAGCGGGAGTAACCTACGAGCAGTACTTC. Its translation: CASSPGLAGVTYEQYF.

The chain recombines TRBV2 with TRBJ1-1; 7 bases align to TRBD1. With 4 bases clipped from V and 4 bases from J, the junction kept 6 bases outside the gene matches. The germline gives CDR1 SNHLY, CDR2 FYNNEI. The CDR3 extends over 14 amino acids. CDR3 in amino acids: CASSGQGGITEAFF. CDR3 in DNA: TGTGCCAGCAGTGGACAGGGCGGGATCACTGAAGCTTTCTTT.

The chain employs TRBV11-2 and TRBJ2-3; D perhaps matches TRBD1 (5 bases). The germline gives CDR1 SGHAT, CDR2 FQNNGV. This CDR3 contains 18 residues. Trimming took off 2 bases at V and 3 bases at J, with 21 bases between the two ends. The CDR3 reads CASSLIRVGSLGTDTQYF. DNA of the CDR3: TGTGCCAGCAGCTTAATCAGGGTCGGGTCCCTCGGTACAGATACGCAGTATTTT.

The sample holds many counts of this clonotype. The rearrangement joins TRBV7-3 to TRBJ2-1; 8 bases line up with TRBD1. The germline CDR1 and CDR2 sequences are SGHTA and FQGTGA. With 4 bases clipped from V and 10 bases from J, the junction kept 3 bases outside the gene matches. The CDR3 loop spans 12 amino acids. The CDR3 DNA is TGTGCCAGCAGCTCAGGGGGCGGGGAGCAGTTCTTC. Its protein product is CASSSGGGEQFF.

This chain uses TRBV9 with TRBJ1-3, with a weak D call TRBD1 (5 bases). Trimming stripped 7 bases from V and 1 base from J, with 12 bases between. The CDR3 loop spans 14 amino acids. In germline, CDR1 is SGDLS, CDR2 YYNGEE. CDR3 amino acids: CASDPGGSGNTIYF. For the CDR3, the DNA is TGTGCCAGCGACCCTGGGGGGTCTGGAAACACCATATATTTT.

This clonotype has just a few counts. J is TRBJ2-2 and V is TRBV11-2, with 11 bases that match TRBD2. V dropped 2 bases and J dropped 2; count of bases not matched to a gene: 10. The CDR3 is made up of 19 amino acids. Germline values: CDR1 SGHAT, CDR2 FQNNGV. CDR3 in amino acids: CASSLSPRLAGGNTGELFF. CDR3 DNA sequence: TGTGCCAGCAGCTTAAGCCCCCGGCTAGCGGGAGGAAACACCGGGGAGCTGTTTTTT.

This clonotype was recorded a few times. CDR3 bases: TGTGCCAGCAGCCGGAGCTGGGCGGAGAACCCCCCCAATGAGCAGTTCTTC. It specifies CASSRSWAENPPNEQFF. The chain recombines TRBV11-3 with TRBJ2-1; D unclear. The V and J ends lost 5 bases and 6 bases respectively, with 23 bases between them. CDR3 length: 17 amino acids. Germline-derived CDR1 and CDR2 are SGHNT and YENEEA.

V gene TRBV7-9 combines with J gene TRBJ1-6; tentatively, D is TRBD1 (6 bases). V lost 5 bases and J lost 13, with 12 bases in between. The CDR3 is 12 residues long. Per the germline V gene, CDR1 is SEHNR and CDR2 is FQNEAQ (reference sequence). DNA of the CDR3: TGTGCCAGCAGCCCATCGGGGGCTCCCCTCCACTTT. It encodes CASSPSGAPLHF.

This clonotype came up many times. The chain joins TRBV5-8 to TRBJ2-5, with 11 bases fitting TRBD2. Germline V gene data show CDR1 as SGHTS and CDR2 as YDEGEE. Trimming cost V 6 bases and J 2 bases; bases outside gene matches: 12. The CDR3 runs to 17 residues. The CDR3 coding sequence is TGTGCCAGCATAAAGGGCCTAGCGGGGGGAGGTCAAGAGACCCAGTACTTC. Amino acid sequence: CASIKGLAGGGQETQYF.